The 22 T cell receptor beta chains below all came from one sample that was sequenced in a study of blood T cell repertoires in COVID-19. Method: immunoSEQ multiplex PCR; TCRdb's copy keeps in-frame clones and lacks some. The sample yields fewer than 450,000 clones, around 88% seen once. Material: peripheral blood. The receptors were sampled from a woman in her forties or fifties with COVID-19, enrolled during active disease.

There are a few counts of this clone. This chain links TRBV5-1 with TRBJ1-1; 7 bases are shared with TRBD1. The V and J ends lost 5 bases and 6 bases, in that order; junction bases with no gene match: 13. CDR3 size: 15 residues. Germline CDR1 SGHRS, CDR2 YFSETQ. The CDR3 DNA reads TGCGCCAGCAGTCAGATGACAGGGTCGGGCGCTGAAGCTTTCTTT. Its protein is CASSQMTGSGAEAFF.

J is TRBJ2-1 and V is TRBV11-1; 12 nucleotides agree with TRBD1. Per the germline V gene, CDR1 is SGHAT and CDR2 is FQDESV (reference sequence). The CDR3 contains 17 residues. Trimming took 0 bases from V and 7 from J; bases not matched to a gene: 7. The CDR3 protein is CASSLAGGTGGKNEQFF. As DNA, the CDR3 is TGTGCCAGCAGCTTAGCGGGAGGGACAGGGGGCAAAAATGAGCAGTTCTTC.

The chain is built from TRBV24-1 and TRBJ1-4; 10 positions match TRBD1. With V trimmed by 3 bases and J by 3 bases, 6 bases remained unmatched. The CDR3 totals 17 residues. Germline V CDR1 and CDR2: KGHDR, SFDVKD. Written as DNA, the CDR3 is TGTGCCACCAGTGATGGGGGACAGGGGAGCGCTAATGAAAAACTGTTTTTT. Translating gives CATSDGGQGSANEKLFF.

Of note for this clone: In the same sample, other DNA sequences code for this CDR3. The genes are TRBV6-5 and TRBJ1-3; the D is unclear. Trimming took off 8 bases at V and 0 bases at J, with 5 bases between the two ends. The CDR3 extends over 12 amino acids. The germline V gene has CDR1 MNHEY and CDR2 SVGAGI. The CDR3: CASHSSGNTIYF. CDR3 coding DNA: TGTGCCAGCCATAGCTCTGGAAACACCATATATTTT.

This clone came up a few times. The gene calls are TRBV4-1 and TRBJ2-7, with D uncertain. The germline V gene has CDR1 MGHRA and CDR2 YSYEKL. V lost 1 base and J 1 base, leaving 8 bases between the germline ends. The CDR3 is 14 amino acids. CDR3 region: CASSQVVSSYEQYF. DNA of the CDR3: TGCGCCAGCAGCCAAGTCGTCTCTTCCTACGAGCAGTACTTC.

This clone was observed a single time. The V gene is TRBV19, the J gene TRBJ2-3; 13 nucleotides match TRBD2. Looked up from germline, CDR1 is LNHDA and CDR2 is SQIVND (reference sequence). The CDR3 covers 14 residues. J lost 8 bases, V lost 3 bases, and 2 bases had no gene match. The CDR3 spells CASSMGTSGTTQYF. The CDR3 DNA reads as TGTGCCAGTAGTATGGGGACTAGCGGGACTACGCAGTATTTT. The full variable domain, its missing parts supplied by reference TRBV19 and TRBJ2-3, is DGGITQSPKYLFRKEGQNVTLSCEQNLNHDAMYWYRQDPGQGLRLIYYSQIVNDFQKGDIAEGYSVSREKKESFPLTVTSAQKNPTAFYLCASSMGTSGTTQYFGPGTRLTVL.

The CDR3 sequence: CASSVGGTVPYEQYF. Here the CDR3 DNA reads TGTGCCAGCAGCGTAGGGGGGACAGTTCCCTACGAGCAGTACTTC. This chain joins TRBV9 and TRBJ2-7, with 7 bases fitting TRBD1. V dropped 0 bases and J dropped 2; count of bases not matched to a gene: 5. Germline-derived CDR1 and CDR2 are SGDLS and YYNGEE. The CDR3 is 15 amino acids. Complete variable domain (other parts from reference TRBV9 and TRBJ2-7): DSGVTQTPKHLITATGQRVTLRCSPRSGDLSVYWYQQSLDQGLQFLIQYYNGEERAKGNILERFSAQQFPDLHSELNLSSLELGDSALYFCASSVGGTVPYEQYFGPGTRLTVT.

The CDR3 nucleotides read TGTGCCAGCAGCCATCAAAGAGCCACCGGGGAGCTGTTTTTT. Translation gives CASSHQRATGELFF. The genes are TRBV14 and TRBJ2-2, with D unresolved. V was cut by 3 bases and J by 4 bases, with 9 bases left in between. The CDR3 is 14 residues long. Germline loops: CDR1 SGHDN, CDR2 FVKESK.

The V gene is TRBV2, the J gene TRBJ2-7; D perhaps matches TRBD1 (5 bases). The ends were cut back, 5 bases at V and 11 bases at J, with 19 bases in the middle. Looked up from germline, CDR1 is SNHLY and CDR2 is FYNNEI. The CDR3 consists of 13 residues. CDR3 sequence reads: CASSISEQASKYF. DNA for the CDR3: TGTGCCAGCAGTATCTCAGAACAGGCGTCCAAGTACTTC.

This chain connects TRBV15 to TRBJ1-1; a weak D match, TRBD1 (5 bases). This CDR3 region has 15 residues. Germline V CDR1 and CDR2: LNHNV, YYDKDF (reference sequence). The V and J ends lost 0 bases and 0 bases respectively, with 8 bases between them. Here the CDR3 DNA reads TGTGCCACCAGCAGAGAGTCAGGGATGAACACTGAAGCTTTCTTT. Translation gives CATSRESGMNTEAFF.

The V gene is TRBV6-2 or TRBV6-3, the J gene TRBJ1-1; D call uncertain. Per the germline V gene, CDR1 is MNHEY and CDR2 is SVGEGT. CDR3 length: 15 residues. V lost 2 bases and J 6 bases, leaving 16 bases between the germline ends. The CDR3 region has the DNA TGTGCCAGCAGTTACCCCGGGAGGGCCGAAGCTGAAGCTTTCTTT. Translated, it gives CASSYPGRAEAEAFF.

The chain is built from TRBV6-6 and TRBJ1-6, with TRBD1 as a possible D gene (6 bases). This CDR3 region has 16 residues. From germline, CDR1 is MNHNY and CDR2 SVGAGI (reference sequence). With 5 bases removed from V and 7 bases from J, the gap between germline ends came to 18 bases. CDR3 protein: CASSGRAGARNSPLHF. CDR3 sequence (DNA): TGTGCCAGCAGTGGCCGAGCAGGGGCGCGGAATTCACCCCTCCACTTT.

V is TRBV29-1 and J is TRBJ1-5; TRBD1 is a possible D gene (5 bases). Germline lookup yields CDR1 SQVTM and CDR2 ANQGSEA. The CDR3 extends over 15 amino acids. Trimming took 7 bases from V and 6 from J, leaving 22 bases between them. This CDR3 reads CSARRPAGGSQPQHF. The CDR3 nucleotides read TGCAGCGCGAGACGACCGGCGGGGGGATCTCAGCCCCAGCATTTT.

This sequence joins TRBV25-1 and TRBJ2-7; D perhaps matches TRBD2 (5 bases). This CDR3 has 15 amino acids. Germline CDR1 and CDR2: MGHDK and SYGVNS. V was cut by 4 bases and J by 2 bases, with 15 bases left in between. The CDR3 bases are TGTGCCAGCAGTGCCCGGGTCAGCGGAACCTACGAGCAGTACTTC. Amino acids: CASSARVSGTYEQYF.

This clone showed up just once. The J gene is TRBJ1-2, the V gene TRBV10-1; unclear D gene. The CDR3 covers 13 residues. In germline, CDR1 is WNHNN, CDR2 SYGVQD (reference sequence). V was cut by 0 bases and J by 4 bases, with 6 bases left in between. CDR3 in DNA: TGCGCCAGCAGTGAGTCGAATAGCTATGGCTACACCTTC. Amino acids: CASSESNSYGYTF.

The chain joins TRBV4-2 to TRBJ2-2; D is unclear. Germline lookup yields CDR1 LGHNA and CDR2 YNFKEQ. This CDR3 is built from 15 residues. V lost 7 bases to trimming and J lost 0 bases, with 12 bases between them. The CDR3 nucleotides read TGTGCCAGCAAATCGGCGGAAACGAACACCGGGGAGCTGTTTTTT. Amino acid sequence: CASKSAETNTGELFF.

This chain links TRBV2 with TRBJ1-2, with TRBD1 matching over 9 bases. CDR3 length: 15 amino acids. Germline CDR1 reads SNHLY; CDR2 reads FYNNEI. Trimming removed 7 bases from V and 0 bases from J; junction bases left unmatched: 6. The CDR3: CASTSQGAPNYGYTF. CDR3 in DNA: TGTGCCAGCACTTCACAGGGGGCGCCTAACTATGGCTACACCTTC. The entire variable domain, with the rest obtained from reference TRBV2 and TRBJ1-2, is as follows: EPEVTQTPSHQVTQMGQEVILRCVPISNHLYFYWYRQILGQKVEFLVSFYNNEISEKSEIFDDQFSVERPDGSNFTLKIRSTKLEDSAMYFCASTSQGAPNYGYTFGSGTRLTVV.

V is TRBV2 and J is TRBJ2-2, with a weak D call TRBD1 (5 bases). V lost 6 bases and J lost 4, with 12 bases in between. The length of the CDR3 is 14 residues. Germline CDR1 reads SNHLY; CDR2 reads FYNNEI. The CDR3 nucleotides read TGTGCCAGCAGCGCTGACAGTTTCACCGGGGAGCTGTTTTTT. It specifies CASSADSFTGELFF.

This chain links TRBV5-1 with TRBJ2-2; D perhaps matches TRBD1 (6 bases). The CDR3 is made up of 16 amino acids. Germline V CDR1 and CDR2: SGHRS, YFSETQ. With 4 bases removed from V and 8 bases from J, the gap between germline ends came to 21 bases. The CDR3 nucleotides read TGCGCCAGCAGCCCCAGCCGACAGGTTCCCGAGGGGGAGCTGTTTTTT. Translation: CASSPSRQVPEGELFF.

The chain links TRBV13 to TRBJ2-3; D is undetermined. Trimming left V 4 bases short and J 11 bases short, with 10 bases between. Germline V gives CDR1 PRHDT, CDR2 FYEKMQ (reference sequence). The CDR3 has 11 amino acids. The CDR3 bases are TGTGCCAGCAGCTCCCAATCGGGGCAGTATTTT. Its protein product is CASSSQSGQYF.

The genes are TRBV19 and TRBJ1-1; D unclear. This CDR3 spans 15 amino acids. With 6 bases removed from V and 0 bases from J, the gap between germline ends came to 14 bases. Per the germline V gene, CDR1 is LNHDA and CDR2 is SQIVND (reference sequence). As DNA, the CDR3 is TGTGCCAGTAGCCTCCAGGTGGCTATGAACACTGAAGCTTTCTTT. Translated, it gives CASSLQVAMNTEAFF.

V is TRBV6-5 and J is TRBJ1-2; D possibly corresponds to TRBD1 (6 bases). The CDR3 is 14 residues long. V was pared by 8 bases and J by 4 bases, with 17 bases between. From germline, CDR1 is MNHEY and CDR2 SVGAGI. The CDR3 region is CASGGGTNLYGYTF. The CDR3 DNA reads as TGTGCCAGCGGCGGGGGCACTAATCTCTATGGCTACACCTTC.